This T cell receptor beta chain was captured in a study of cytomegalovirus exposure and HLA in healthy donors. Findings and limits, study-wide: Confirmation was obtained in vitro that a few CMV-associated chains are specific for CMV antigens. A highly shared variant cluster was judged a likely technical artifact. Previously analyzed data showed that most TCR beta V segments were productive at a frequency of about 90% or about 30%. TCR beta sequences reportedly predicted most subjects' HLA-A and HLA-B alleles accurately.

13 Jbeta primers and 60 Vbeta primers were used for the PCR. Produced via immunoSEQ multiplex PCR; TCRdb's table is partial and in-frame only. The table includes about 140,000 clones, approximately 84% detected once. The V end lost 6 bases, the J end lost 1 base, and 9 bases lay between the germline ends. Germline V CDR1 and CDR2: SEHNR, FQNEAQ (reference sequence). There are 14 residues in the CDR3. Turning to this clone: The antigen remains unidentified.

Sequencing was carried out using PBMCs. The V gene is TRBV7-9, the J gene TRBJ2-2; D is possibly TRBD2 (6 bases). The sequence was collected from an older woman in good health and CMV-seropositive. CDR3 in amino acids: CASSFSGNTGELFF. CDR3 bases: TGTGCCAGCAGTTTTAGCGGGAACACCGGGGAGCTGTTTTTT. Drawing the rest from reference TRBV7-9 and TRBJ2-2, the complete variable domain is DTGVSQNPRHKITKRGQNVTFRCDPISEHNRLYWYRQTLGQGPEFLTYFQNEAQLEKSRLLSDRFSAERPKGSFSTLEIQRTEQGDSAMYLCASSFSGNTGELFFGEGSRLTVL.